This TCR beta chain came from a study of shared clonotypes between healthy human individuals. CD45RO-negative, CCR7-positively selected cells formed the naive CD8 fraction, excluding terminally differentiated effector memory CD45RA+ cells. Donors were Caucasian adults residing in Nashville, Tennessee, USA. As for this clone: Its antigen is currently unknown.

The study's findings and limits: Sampling included only blood; tissue repertoires likely differ.

Assay used: immunoSEQ multiplex PCR; TCRdb lists only in-frame clones, some missing. The sample yields about 590,000 clones, around 95% seen once. Sequencing input: naive CD8+ T cells sorted from blood. The sequence derives from a woman aged 25-40 years in good health.

The CDR3 DNA follows: TGTGCCAGCAGTTTAATAGCGGGAGGGGAGACAGATACGCAGTATTTT. Translation: CASSLIAGGETDTQYF. The chain employs TRBV2 and TRBJ2-3, with 11 bases fitting TRBD2. CDR3 length: 16 residues. CDR1 is SNHLY and CDR2 is FYNNEI in the germline V gene. The junction had 7 bases not matched to a gene; V was cut back by 5 bases and J by 3 bases.